Listed below are T cell receptor beta chains from one sample, sequenced in a study of T-cell memory formation after mild COVID-19. From the 5' RACE reads, TCRdb called clonotypes with MiXCR, one entry per CDR3 protein. The data contain some 290,000 distinct CDR3 sequences, 16% of them singletons. Sequenced: PBMCs or a T cell subset sorted from them (not recorded which). These receptors all stem from a man between 18 and 29 years old who had mild COVID-19 (a few samples of this study predate the infection). Cell type and time point are not known. Each CDR3 is given with its conserved first and last residue. A D gene is named only where the DNA matches it firmly. A row's size may be missing; if present it is once, few, many or a size class.

clone_size	v_call	j_call	d_call	cdr3_aa	cdr3_nt
.	TRBV6-5	TRBJ2-2	TRBD1	CASSPGTGDSNTGELFF	TGTGCCAGCAGTCCTGGGACAGGCGACTCGAACACCGGGGAGCTGTTTTTT
few	TRBV20-1	TRBJ2-3	.	CSAESGSQGDTQYF	TGCAGTGCTGAATCGGGCAGTCAGGGAGATACGCAGTATTTT
.	TRBV4-2	TRBJ1-1	.	CASSQDRGGTEAFF	TGTGCCAGCAGCCAAGACAGGGGTGGCACTGAAGCTTTCTTT
few	TRBV4-3	TRBJ2-7	TRBD1	CASSQGQGAGSYEQYF	TGCGCCAGCAGCCAAGGACAGGGGGCCGGCTCCTACGAGCAGTACTTC
few	TRBV7-6	TRBJ1-1	.	CASSLVGGEVTEAFF	TGTGCCAGCAGCCTTGTGGGGGGCGAAGTCACTGAAGCTTTCTTT
many	TRBV7-6	TRBJ2-1	TRBD1	CASSLDGTGGLDEQFF	TGTGCCAGCAGCTTAGACGGGACAGGGGGCTTAGATGAGCAGTTCTTC
.	TRBV3-2	TRBJ1-3	.	CASSPDVGQGPSGNTIYF	TGTGCCAGCAGCCCCGACGTGGGACAGGGACCATCTGGAAACACCATATATTTT
.	TRBV12-2	TRBJ2-4	.	CASRLTLPEDLAKNIQYF	TGTGCAAGTCGCTTAACCTTGCCAGAAGACCTAGCCAAAAACATTCAGTACTTC
.	TRBV7-2	TRBJ2-5	.	CASSLSAGPSETQYF	TGTGCCAGCAGCTTAAGCGCGGGGCCCTCGGAGACCCAGTACTTC
few	TRBV5-5	TRBJ2-5	.	CASSLGSWRSEETQYF	TGTGCCAGCAGCTTGGGGTCATGGAGGAGTGAAGAGACCCAGTACTTC
many	TRBV5-1	TRBJ2-3	.	CASSLGTNTDTQYF	TGCGCCAGCAGCTTGGGGACTAACACAGATACGCAGTATTTT
.	TRBV28	TRBJ2-1	.	CASRSGSSSYNEQFF	TGTGCCAGCAGGTCTGGATCGAGCTCCTACAATGAGCAGTTCTTC
.	TRBV14	TRBJ2-5	.	CASSLRLGSGNEETQYF	TGTGCCAGCAGCCTCCGATTAGGTAGCGGAAACGAAGAGACCCAGTACTTC
few	TRBV6-5	TRBJ2-3	.	CASSPTGPRGTQYF	TGTGCCAGCAGTCCGACAGGACCTCGGGGTACGCAGTATTTT
.	TRBV2	TRBJ1-5	.	CASRLIQPQHF	TGTGCCAGCAGATTGATTCAGCCCCAGCATTTT
many	TRBV7-2	TRBJ1-1	.	CASSPFGLNTEAFF	TGTGCCAGCAGCCCCTTCGGCTTGAACACTGAAGCTTTCTTT
few	TRBV2	TRBJ2-5	.	CASQYMETQYF	TGTGCCAGCCAGTACATGGAGACCCAGTACTTC